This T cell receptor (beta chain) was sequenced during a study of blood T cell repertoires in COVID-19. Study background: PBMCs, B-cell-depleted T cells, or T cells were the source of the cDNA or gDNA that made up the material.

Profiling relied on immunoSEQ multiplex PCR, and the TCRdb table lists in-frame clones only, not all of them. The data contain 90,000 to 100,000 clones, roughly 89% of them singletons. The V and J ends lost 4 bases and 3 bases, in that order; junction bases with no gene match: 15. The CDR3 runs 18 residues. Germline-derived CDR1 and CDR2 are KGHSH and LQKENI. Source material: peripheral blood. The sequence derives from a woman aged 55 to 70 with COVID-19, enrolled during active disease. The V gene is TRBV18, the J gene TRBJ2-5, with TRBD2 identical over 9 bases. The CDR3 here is CASSHFGTSFSHEETQYF. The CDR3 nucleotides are TGTGCCAGCTCACATTTCGGGACTAGCTTTTCGCACGAAGAGACCCAGTACTTC.